This TCR beta chain was identified in a study of human T cells and chemical hapten exposure. Study as a whole: Upper-back patch tests with 0.01% DPC were read at 6 days. Study conclusions and caveats: Expanded TCRs showed more large CDR3 clusters than pre-sensitization or healthy control sets.

The time point is: patch test 3, about 24 weeks after DPC sensitization. Treatment here: therapeutic diphenylcyclopropenone sensitization with weekly scalp DPC. As processed by the authors: With a range of about 20,000 to 690,600, the median per sample was roughly 97,000 TCRs. Via MiXCR, TCRdb re-called the RACE reads, giving one row per CDR3 protein. The V and J calls and clone size come from TCRdb's table, not from the authors' own analysis. Among some 180,000 distinct CDR3 sequences listed, around 25% were seen once. Trimming pared 6 bases from V and 0 bases from J, leaving 16 bases between. The length of the CDR3 is 16 residues. From germline, CDR1 is MNHEY and CDR2 SVGAGI. Concerning this clonotype itself: Its antigen is not known.

This specimen consisted of whole blood, obtained in connection with sensitization to the hapten diphenylcyclopropenone (DPC). This receptor was taken from a woman between 35 and 50 years old with alopecia areata. Some clones in this sample may be carry-over from other donors' samples. The J gene is TRBJ2-3, the V gene TRBV6-5; D gene ambiguous. This chain's CDR3 is CASRSTPTGSTDTQYF. The CDR3 DNA reads TGTGCCAGCAGATCCACCCCAACCGGCAGCACAGATACGCAGTATTTT.